Shown below are 25 T cell receptor beta chains from a single sample sequenced in a study of metastatic and nonmetastatic thyroid tumors. Ahead of thyroid surgery, no patient had received treatment of any kind. TCRdb re-called the PCR reads via MiXCR. The sample lists around 30,000 clones, over 15% occurring once. The specimen sequenced was blood. Receptors were obtained from a female donor with papillary thyroid cancer or a benign thyroid nodule (not recorded which). Some clones in this sample may be carry-over from other donors' samples.

The sample holds many counts of this clone. V gene TRBV6-1 combines with J gene TRBJ2-5, with 7 bases fitting TRBD2. This CDR3 has 11 amino acids. Germline V CDR1 and CDR2: MNHNS, SASEGT. The junction had 4 bases not matched to a gene; V was cut back by 11 bases and J by 4 bases. CDR3 loop: CAGGELETQYF. The CDR3 coding sequence is TGTGCCGGGGGGGAGCTAGAGACCCAGTACTTC.

This clone was observed many times. This chain links TRBV11-3 with TRBJ2-5; 7 bases map to TRBD1. The CDR3 is 12 residues long. The V segment lost 5 bases and the J segment 10 bases; nucleotides outside the gene matches: 7. Germline-derived CDR1 and CDR2 are SGHNT and YENEEA. CDR3 DNA: TGTGCCAGCAGCAAGACAGGGTGGGACCAGTACTTC. Its translation: CASSKTGWDQYF. Full variable domain (outside the CDR3, taken from reference TRBV11-3 and TRBJ2-5): EAGVVQSPRYKIIEKKQPVAFWCNPISGHNTLYWYLQNLGQGPELLIRYENEEAVDDSQLPKDRFSAERLKGVDSTLKIQPAELGDSAVYLCASSKTGWDQYFGPGTRLLVL.

The sample holds a few counts of this clone. V usage is TRBV27 and J usage is TRBJ2-1; perhaps TRBD2 as D (6 bases). CDR1 is MNHEY and CDR2 is SMNVEV in the germline V gene (reference sequence). V shed 3 bases and J shed 2 bases, with 14 bases lying between them. The CDR3 is 16 amino acids. CDR3 sequence reads: CASSFLTGAPYNEQFF. The DNA for the CDR3 is TGTGCCAGCAGTTTTCTCACGGGAGCCCCCTACAATGAGCAGTTCTTC.

In this sample, this clone turned up many times. The chain has TRBV7-3 and TRBJ2-7; 8 bases match TRBD1. Germline V lookup: CDR1 SGHTA, CDR2 FQGTGA. V lost 4 bases and J lost 2; bases outside the gene matches: 4. The CDR3 has 14 amino acids. The CDR3 sequence: CASSYGQGPYEQYF. CDR3 nucleotide sequence: TGTGCCAGCAGCTACGGACAGGGCCCCTACGAGCAGTACTTC.

Many counts were recorded for this clone. The V gene is TRBV30, the J gene TRBJ2-3; 9 nucleotides align to TRBD1. The V segment lost 2 bases and the J segment 6 bases; nucleotides outside the gene matches: 9. The CDR3 runs to 15 residues. Germline CDR1 reads GTSNPN; CDR2 reads SVGIG (reference sequence). The CDR3 DNA is TGTGCCTGGAGTAGCACAGGGGGCGAGTCGGATACGCAGTATTTT. It is translated as CAWSSTGGESDTQYF.

This clone was seen ten or more times. J is TRBJ1-2 and V is TRBV15; D is possibly TRBD1 (5 bases). There are 13 residues in the CDR3. Germline V gene data show CDR1 as LNHNV and CDR2 as YYDKDF (reference sequence). V gave up 7 bases and J gave up 8 bases, with 17 bases separating them. The CDR3 DNA follows: TGTGCCACCAAGTTTGGGGAGAGGGACGGCTACACCTTC. It specifies CATKFGERDGYTF.

J is TRBJ2-7 and V is TRBV12-3 or TRBV12-4; D might be TRBD2 (6 bases). The CDR3 consists of 17 residues. Trimming took 1 base from V and 0 from J, leaving 16 bases between them. The CDR3 loop reads CASSLGPGLPSSYEQYF. DNA of the CDR3: TGTGCCAGCAGTTTAGGCCCCGGACTACCAAGCTCCTACGAGCAGTACTTC.

This clone appeared many times. The rearrangement joins TRBV20-1 to TRBJ1-5, with a possible D match to TRBD1 (5 bases). Trimming stripped 0 bases from V and 2 bases from J, with 14 bases between. Germline lookup yields CDR1 DFQATT and CDR2 SNEGSKA (reference sequence). This CDR3 spans 16 amino acids. The CDR3 bases are TGCAGTGCTAGAGATTTCGGGGGAGAGGGCAATCAGCCCCAGCATTTT. This sequence encodes CSARDFGGEGNQPQHF.

This chain joins TRBV20-1 and TRBJ2-7; maybe TRBD2 (8 bases). CDR1 DFQATT and CDR2 SNEGSKA come from the germline V gene (reference sequence). CDR3 length equals 15 residues. The V gene lost 8 bases and the J gene lost 3 bases, with 23 bases spanning the gap. DNA for the CDR3: TGCAGTCCGCCGGGGGGGACAGCGGGACTCTACGAGCAGTACTTC. Its protein is CSPPGGTAGLYEQYF.

This chain joins TRBV11-2 and TRBJ2-2, with 11 bases fitting TRBD2. V gave up 3 bases and J gave up 5 bases; unmatched junction bases: 5. The CDR3 consists of 16 residues. Germline CDR1 reads SGHAT; CDR2 reads FQNNGV. CDR3 sequence: CASSLGASGRTGELFF. CDR3 sequence (DNA): TGTGCCAGCAGCTTGGGGGCTAGCGGGAGGACCGGGGAGCTGTTTTTT. The variable domain in full, with the rest retrieved from reference TRBV11-2 and TRBJ2-2, is EAGVAQSPRYKIIEKRQSVAFWCNPISGHATLYWYQQILGQGPKLLIQFQNNGVVDDSQLPKDRFSAERLKGVDSTLKIQPAKLEDSAVYLCASSLGASGRTGELFFGEGSRLTVL.

At least ten counts were recorded for this clone. The genes are TRBV7-9 and TRBJ1-1; D may be TRBD1 (6 bases). Trimming removed 5 bases from V and 6 bases from J, with 16 bases in between. The CDR3 runs 14 residues. CDR1 is SEHNR and CDR2 is FQNEAQ in the germline V gene (reference sequence). In nucleotides, the CDR3 is TGTGCCAGCAGCCCCGGGACAATCCCCGCTGAAGCTTTCTTT. Its protein product is CASSPGTIPAEAFF.

This sequence joins TRBV5-8 and TRBJ1-6; 7 nucleotides line up with TRBD1. CDR1 is SGHTS, CDR2 YDEGEE, per germline. CDR3 length equals 16 residues. V was pared by 3 bases and J by 10 bases, with 13 bases of the junction left unmatched. This CDR3 is CASSSTGRLFYSPLHF. The DNA of the CDR3 is TGTGCCAGCAGCTCGACAGGGAGGTTGTTTTACTCACCCCTCCACTTT. Combining the CDR3 with reference TRBV5-8 and TRBJ1-6 gives the whole variable domain EAGVTQSPTHLIKTRGQQATLRCSPISGHTSVYWYQQALGLGLQFLLWYDEGEERNRGNFPPRFSGRQFPNYSSELNVNALELEDSALYLCASSSTGRLFYSPLHFGNGTRLTVT.

Details on this clone: The junction departs from germline at one end; a sequencing error may be responsible. V is TRBV20-1 and J is TRBJ2-6; D might be TRBD1 or TRBD2, each matching 5 bases. There are 15 residues in the CDR3. Per the germline V gene, CDR1 is DFQATT and CDR2 is SNEGSKA (reference sequence). CDR3 protein: CSPERGASWANVLTF. The DNA of the CDR3 is TGCAGTCCAGAACGAGGGGCCTCTTGGGCCAACGTCCTGACTTTC.

In its sample, this clone was seen many times. The CDR3 is CASDVGDSEAFF. The CDR3 DNA reads TGTGCCAGCGATGTGGGGGATTCTGAAGCTTTCTTT. V gene TRBV28 combines with J gene TRBJ1-1; tentatively, D is TRBD1 (5 bases). CDR3 length equals 12 residues. Trimming shortened V by 8 bases and J by 6 bases, and 13 bases separated the two germline ends. CDR1 and CDR2 (germline): MDHEN, SYDVKM.

In its sample, this clone was seen many times. The V and J genes are TRBV2 and TRBJ2-7; the match to TRBD2 covers 13 bases. CDR3 length: 16 amino acids. V dropped 6 bases and J dropped 4; count of bases not matched to a gene: 9. Germline loops: CDR1 SNHLY, CDR2 FYNNEI. This CDR3 reads CASRPGLAGAWYEQYF. CDR3 bases: TGTGCCAGCAGACCCGGACTAGCGGGGGCCTGGTACGAGCAGTACTTC. Using reference TRBV2 and TRBJ2-7 for the parts outside the CDR3, the full variable domain is EPEVTQTPSHQVTQMGQEVILRCVPISNHLYFYWYRQILGQKVEFLVSFYNNEISEKSEIFDDQFSVERPDGSNFTLKIRSTKLEDSAMYFCASRPGLAGAWYEQYFGPGTRLTVT.

In its sample, this clone was seen many times. The rearrangement links TRBV4-1 to TRBJ2-7, with no clear D. V was pared by 1 base and J by 3 bases, with 10 bases between. The CDR3 is made up of 14 amino acids. Germline values: CDR1 MGHRA, CDR2 YSYEKL. The CDR3 protein is CASSQGYSIYEQYF. The CDR3 DNA reads TGCGCCAGCAGCCAAGGTTATAGCATCTACGAGCAGTACTTC.

Comments on this clone: One end of the junction fails to match germline, which may point to a read error. The chain employs TRBV6-1 and TRBJ1-6; tentative D call: TRBD1 (5 bases). The CDR3 consists of 16 residues. Germline lookup yields CDR1 MNHNS and CDR2 SASEGT. DNA of the CDR3: TGTGCCAGCAGTCAACAGGCCCTCGCCTCTAAGTCACCCCGCCACTTT. Its translation is CASSQQALASKSPRHF.

The rearrangement uses TRBV11-2 and TRBJ2-2, with 7 positions matching TRBD1. Per the germline V gene, CDR1 is SGHAT and CDR2 is FQNNGV. CDR3 length equals 15 residues. After removal of 5 bases from V and 3 bases from J, the junction contained 6 bases not matched to a gene. CDR3 nucleotides: TGTGCCAGCAGCATTGACAGGGTTTACACCGGGGAGCTGTTTTTT. Protein sequence: CASSIDRVYTGELFF.

This clone was observed many times. The chain links TRBV6-1 to TRBJ1-4; a weak D match, TRBD1 (5 bases). Trimming pared 5 bases from V and 5 bases from J, leaving 12 bases between. CDR3 length equals 14 residues. Germline CDR1 reads MNHNS; CDR2 reads SASEGT. The DNA of the CDR3 is TGTGCCAGCAGTTCCGGGACCCCCAATGAAAAACTGTTTTTT. It codes for CASSSGTPNEKLFF.

The rearrangement uses TRBV20-1 and TRBJ2-2; 9 positions match TRBD2. CDR1 is DFQATT, CDR2 SNEGSKA, per germline (reference sequence). Unmatched junction bases numbered 9, after V lost 1 base and J lost 3 bases. The CDR3 spans 17 residues. As DNA, the CDR3 is TGCAGTGCTAGAGGCCCTAGCGGGGTGGCTTACACCGGGGAGCTGTTTTTT. Translation: CSARGPSGVAYTGELFF.

This clone was found many times. This rearrangement joins TRBV28 to TRBJ2-1; D is unresolved. This CDR3 has 15 amino acids. Trimming took 5 bases from V and 0 from J, leaving 11 bases between them. Germline-derived CDR1 and CDR2 are MDHEN and SYDVKM. The CDR3 here is CASSLPGSSYNEQFF. The DNA for the CDR3 is TGTGCCAGCAGTCTTCCAGGAAGCTCCTACAATGAGCAGTTCTTC.

The table lists this clone with many counts. The rearrangement uses TRBV7-2 and TRBJ2-5; 7 bases are shared with TRBD2. The CDR3 runs 16 residues. The germline CDR1 and CDR2 sequences are SGHTA and FQGNSA. With 2 bases clipped from V and 0 bases from J, the junction kept 6 bases outside the gene matches. CDR3 in DNA: TGTGCCAGCAGCTTAAACGGGCGGGGGAACCAAGAGACCCAGTACTTC. It yields the protein CASSLNGRGNQETQYF.

The sample holds many counts of this clone. The V call is TRBV13, the J call TRBJ2-7, with 8 positions matching TRBD2. The CDR3 covers 16 residues. Trimming cost V 3 bases and J 1 base; bases outside gene matches: 8. Germline-derived CDR1 and CDR2 are PRHDT and FYEKMQ (reference sequence). CDR3 bases: TGTGCCAGCAGCTTTTCCGGGACTAGTCGTTCCTACGAGCAGTACTTC. Its protein is CASSFSGTSRSYEQYF.

The V and J genes are TRBV28 and TRBJ2-2, with TRBD1 as a possible D gene (6 bases). This CDR3 region has 15 residues. Germline CDR1 is MDHEN and CDR2 is SYDVKM. Trimming left V 8 bases short and J 3 bases short, with 16 bases between. This CDR3 is CASGGQGSDTGELFF. CDR3 DNA sequence: TGTGCCAGCGGCGGGCAGGGGTCGGACACCGGGGAGCTGTTTTTT.

This clone showed up many times. This chain joins TRBV2 and TRBJ2-2; D is undetermined. The CDR3 extends over 14 amino acids. V shed 7 bases and J shed 1 base, with 10 bases lying between them. CDR1 SNHLY and CDR2 FYNNEI come from the germline V gene. The DNA of the CDR3 is TGTGCCAGCACGTCCAGCCGGAACACCGGGGAGCTGTTTTTT. Encoded protein: CASTSSRNTGELFF. The whole variable domain, filled in from reference TRBV2 and TRBJ2-2, reads EPEVTQTPSHQVTQMGQEVILRCVPISNHLYFYWYRQILGQKVEFLVSFYNNEISEKSEIFDDQFSVERPDGSNFTLKIRSTKLEDSAMYFCASTSSRNTGELFFGEGSRLTVL.